The 21 T cell receptor beta chains listed next were all sequenced from one sample in a study of T cell responses to AZD1222 COVID-19 vaccine. This table comes from immunoSEQ multiplex PCR, and its TCRdb copy is limited to in-frame clones, with some not included. The table has under 200,000 clones, 85% to 95% seen once. Sequenced material: peripheral blood, taken on day 0 of AZD1222 vaccination. The receptors were sampled from an adult in good health.

For the CDR3, the DNA is TGTGCCAGCAGCTTAGAACCCCTGCGTATATCCCCTACCGAGCAGTACTTC. It codes for CASSLEPLRISPTEQYF. The V gene is TRBV7-9, the J gene TRBJ2-7; no clear D. Trimming removed 1 base at V and 6 bases at J, with 22 bases between. This CDR3 is 17 amino acids long. CDR1 is SEHNR and CDR2 is FQNEAQ in the germline V gene (reference sequence).

This chain joins TRBV18 and TRBJ1-2; TRBD1 aligns across 10 bases. Germline CDR1 is KGHSH and CDR2 is LQKENI. J gave up 4 bases and V 4 bases, and 9 bases lay outside the gene matches. The CDR3 is 16 amino acids. The CDR3, as DNA: TGTGCCAGCTCACAATCAAGACAGGGGGCAGGCTATGGCTACACCTTC. Translated, it gives CASSQSRQGAGYGYTF.

In this sample, this clone turned up once. This chain links TRBV6-2 or TRBV6-3 with TRBJ2-2; maybe TRBD2 (5 bases). CDR1 is MNHEY and CDR2 is SVGEGT in the germline V gene. V lost 5 bases and J lost 11, with 15 bases in between. The CDR3 length is 13 residues. CDR3 bases: TGTGCCAGCAGTCCCCAACTAGGCCAAGAGCTGTTTTTT. Its protein product is CASSPQLGQELFF.

The chain couples TRBV7-2 to TRBJ1-3; D remains unclear. Trimming took off 2 bases at V and 0 bases at J, with 20 bases between the two ends. The CDR3 has 19 residues. Germline V gives CDR1 SGHTA, CDR2 FQGNSA. The CDR3 loop reads CASSLRPFPSSSSGNTIYF. DNA for the CDR3: TGTGCCAGCAGCTTAAGGCCGTTCCCCTCCTCGTCCTCTGGAAACACCATATATTTT.

The chain links TRBV7-3 to TRBJ1-1; no reliable D call. Germline V CDR1 and CDR2: SGHTA, FQGTGA. The CDR3 consists of 13 residues. Trimming left V 4 bases short and J 0 bases short, with 6 bases between. The CDR3 sequence: CASSSSMNTEAFF. The CDR3 DNA sequence: TGTGCCAGCAGCTCAAGCATGAACACTGAAGCTTTCTTT.

V gene TRBV15 combines with J gene TRBJ2-4; perhaps TRBD2 as D (7 bases). Germline assignment: CDR1 LNHNV and CDR2 YYDKDF (reference sequence). The CDR3 is made up of 13 amino acids. Trimming cost V 5 bases and J 8 bases, with 13 bases left between them. The CDR3 spells CATSLQGGDIQYF. Here the CDR3 DNA reads TGTGCCACCAGCCTACAGGGAGGGGACATTCAGTACTTC.

The CDR3 spells CASSSRGLANTGELFF. The CDR3 DNA reads as TGTGCCAGCAGTAGCCGAGGACTTGCGAACACCGGGGAGCTGTTTTTT. This chain links TRBV27 with TRBJ2-2; D is perhaps TRBD2 (5 bases). Trimming left V 5 bases short and J 0 bases short, with 13 bases between. The CDR3 is made up of 16 amino acids. Germline CDR1 is MNHEY and CDR2 is SMNVEV (reference sequence).

The DNA for the CDR3 is TGTGCCAGCAGCTCGACAGGGGCGAACTATGGCTACACCTTC. Amino acid sequence: CASSSTGANYGYTF. The chain combines TRBV7-9 with TRBJ1-2; TRBD1 agrees at 8 bases. Germline loops: CDR1 SEHNR, CDR2 FQNEAQ (reference sequence). J gave up 2 bases and V 4 bases, and 3 bases lay outside the gene matches. CDR3 size: 14 residues.

The chain joins TRBV19 to TRBJ1-5; D call uncertain. Per germline, CDR1 LNHDA and CDR2 SQIVND (reference sequence). Trimming removed 9 bases at V and 2 bases at J, with 11 bases between. CDR3 length equals 13 residues. CDR3 bases: TGTGCCAGCTCGATAGACGGCAATCAGCCCCAGCATTTT. Protein: CASSIDGNQPQHF.

This rearrangement joins TRBV24-1 to TRBJ2-4; 9 bases line up with TRBD1. CDR3 length equals 15 residues. V was pared by 3 bases and J by 6 bases, with 5 bases of the junction left unmatched. Per the germline V gene, CDR1 is KGHDR and CDR2 is SFDVKD. In DNA form, the CDR3 reads TGTGCCACCAGTGATACAACAGGGGGCGCAAACATTCAGTACTTC. Translating gives CATSDTTGGANIQYF.

CDR3 region: CASSETGVLAFF. As DNA, the CDR3 is TGTGCCAGCAGCGAAACGGGGGTATTAGCTTTCTTT. The chain carries TRBV2 and TRBJ1-1; tentatively, D is TRBD1 (5 bases). Germline V lookup: CDR1 SNHLY, CDR2 FYNNEI. V lost 6 bases and J lost 10, with 15 bases in between. The CDR3 has 12 residues.

This chain connects TRBV7-8 to TRBJ1-6; D is unresolved. The germline V gene encodes CDR1 SGHVS and CDR2 FQNEAQ. The CDR3 covers 12 residues. Trimming left V 1 base short and J 10 bases short, with 5 bases between. The CDR3 region has the DNA TGTGCCAGCAGCTTAGGACAATCACCCCTCCACTTT. This sequence encodes CASSLGQSPLHF.

The chain recombines TRBV7-3 with TRBJ2-2; D not resolved. Germline CDR1 is SGHTA and CDR2 is FQGTGA. CDR3 length: 14 residues. Trimming pared 5 bases from V and 6 bases from J, leaving 13 bases between. The CDR3 region is CASSAGFHPGELFF. The CDR3 coding sequence is TGTGCCAGCAGCGCCGGGTTCCACCCCGGGGAGCTGTTTTTT.

This rearrangement joins TRBV19 to TRBJ1-2, with TRBD1 as a possible D gene (6 bases). The germline V gene encodes CDR1 LNHDA and CDR2 SQIVND (reference sequence). This CDR3 spans 16 amino acids. V was cut by 3 bases and J by 0 bases, with 14 bases left in between. Here the CDR3 reads CASSIHRRGANYGYTF. CDR3 coding DNA: TGTGCCAGTAGTATTCACAGAAGGGGGGCTAACTATGGCTACACCTTC.

The chain uses TRBV10-2 and TRBJ1-1; D gene uncertain. CDR3 length: 11 residues. Per germline, CDR1 WSHSY and CDR2 SAAADI. V lost 3 bases to trimming and J lost 2 bases, with 1 base between them. The CDR3 sequence: CASSDNTEAFF. The CDR3 bases are TGCGCCAGCAGTGATAACACTGAAGCTTTCTTT.

The rearrangement joins TRBV12-3 or TRBV12-4 to TRBJ1-6; no clear D gene. This CDR3 is 13 amino acids long. V gave up 5 bases and J gave up 10 bases, with 12 bases separating them. DNA of the CDR3: TGTGCCAGCAGTCCAGGACCGCCCTCACCCCTCCACTTT. Protein sequence: CASSPGPPSPLHF.

The chain is built from TRBV6-2 or TRBV6-3 and TRBJ2-6; unclear D gene. The V gene lost 1 base and the J gene lost 0 bases, with 7 bases spanning the gap. Germline V gene data show CDR1 as MNHEY and CDR2 as SVGEGT. The CDR3 totals 16 residues. This CDR3 reads CASSYLAYSGANVLTF. The CDR3, as DNA: TGTGCCAGCAGTTACTTGGCCTACTCTGGGGCCAACGTCCTGACTTTC.

J is TRBJ2-5 and V is TRBV11-2; TRBD2 is a possible D gene (5 bases). In germline, CDR1 is SGHAT, CDR2 FQNNGV. This CDR3 is 15 amino acids long. V lost 2 bases and J 3 bases, leaving 13 bases between the germline ends. The chain's CDR3 is CASSLIIPAEETQYF. The DNA of the CDR3 is TGTGCCAGCAGCTTAATCATCCCAGCGGAAGAGACCCAGTACTTC. Looking up the rest from reference TRBV11-2 and TRBJ2-5 gives the full variable domain: EAGVAQSPRYKIIEKRQSVAFWCNPISGHATLYWYQQILGQGPKLLIQFQNNGVVDDSQLPKDRFSAERLKGVDSTLKIQPAKLEDSAVYLCASSLIIPAEETQYFGPGTRLLVL.

V and J are TRBV18 and TRBJ2-7; D not certain. Germline V gene data show CDR1 as KGHSH and CDR2 as LQKENI. Trimming stripped 1 base from V and 6 bases from J, with 13 bases between. The CDR3 has 14 amino acids. The CDR3 region has the DNA TGTGCCAGCTCACCACAGAACAATGATGGCGAGCAGTACTTC. This sequence encodes CASSPQNNDGEQYF.

The CDR3 DNA follows: TGTGCCAGCAGCGTAAGGCCAGGGGGTCCGAACGAGCAGTACTTC. Amino acids: CASSVRPGGPNEQYF. The rearrangement joins TRBV9 to TRBJ2-7, with 7 nucleotides matching TRBD1. The CDR3 spans 15 residues. Germline V gene sequence: CDR1 SGDLS, CDR2 YYNGEE. J gave up 5 bases and V 1 base, and 9 bases lay outside the gene matches.

The V gene is TRBV12-3 or TRBV12-4, the J gene TRBJ1-2; D uncertain. The V end was cut by 3 bases, the J end by 4 bases, with 9 bases between. The CDR3 extends over 13 amino acids. CDR3 DNA: TGTGCCAGCAGTTTTCAACAGATCTATGGCTACACCTTC. Its translation: CASSFQQIYGYTF.